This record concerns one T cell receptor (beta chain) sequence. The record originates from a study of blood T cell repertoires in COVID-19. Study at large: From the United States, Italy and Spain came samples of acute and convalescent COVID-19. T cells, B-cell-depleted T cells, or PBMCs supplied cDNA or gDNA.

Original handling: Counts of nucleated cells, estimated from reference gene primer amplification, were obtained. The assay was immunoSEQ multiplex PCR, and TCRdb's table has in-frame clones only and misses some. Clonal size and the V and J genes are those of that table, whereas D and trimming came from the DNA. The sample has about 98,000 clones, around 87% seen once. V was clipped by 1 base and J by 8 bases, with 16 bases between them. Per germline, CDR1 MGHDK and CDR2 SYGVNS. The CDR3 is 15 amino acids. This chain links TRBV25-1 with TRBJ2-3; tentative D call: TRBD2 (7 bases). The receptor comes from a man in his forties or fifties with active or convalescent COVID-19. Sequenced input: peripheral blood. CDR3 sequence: CASSESFRGATTQYF. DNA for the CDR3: TGTGCCAGCAGTGAATCTTTTCGGGGGGCCACTACGCAGTATTTT.